The entry below describes one TCR beta chain. Its antigen remains unidentified. The data stem from a study of Ad26.COV2.S vaccination and SARS-CoV-2 variants. Study background: Into the muscle, Ad26.COV2.S was dosed once or twice, 56 days apart. Broader study findings: Responses of spike-specific T cells (both CD8+ and CD4+) reportedly showed substantial breadth after vaccination. Vaccinees displayed broader spike-specific TCR repertoires than placebo recipients.

TCRdb's copy holds only in-frame clones and misses some; the assay was immunoSEQ multiplex PCR. The sample consists of 350,000 to 450,000 clones, around 92% of them appearing once. Treatment here: roughly 20 received Ad26.COV2.S at low or high dose, single or two shots; 5 received placebo; per-sample allocation not given. Vaccine and placebo recipients were sampled on day 63 after the first injection. Recruitment in Boston yielded a donor of adult age, 18-55 years. The source is a person between 18 and 59 years old who received the Ad26.COV2.S COVID-19 vaccine or a placebo. This specimen consisted of peripheral blood, obtained in a trial of Ad26.COV2.S vaccine versus placebo.

The CDR3 sequence: CASSIWRDEQFF. CDR3 nucleotide sequence: TGTGCCAGTAGTATATGGCGGGATGAGCAGTTCTTC. This chain links TRBV19 with TRBJ2-1; D is possibly TRBD2 (5 bases). The germline gives CDR1 LNHDA, CDR2 SQIVND (reference sequence). The CDR3 totals 12 residues. Trimming took 2 bases from V and 8 from J, leaving 7 bases between them.